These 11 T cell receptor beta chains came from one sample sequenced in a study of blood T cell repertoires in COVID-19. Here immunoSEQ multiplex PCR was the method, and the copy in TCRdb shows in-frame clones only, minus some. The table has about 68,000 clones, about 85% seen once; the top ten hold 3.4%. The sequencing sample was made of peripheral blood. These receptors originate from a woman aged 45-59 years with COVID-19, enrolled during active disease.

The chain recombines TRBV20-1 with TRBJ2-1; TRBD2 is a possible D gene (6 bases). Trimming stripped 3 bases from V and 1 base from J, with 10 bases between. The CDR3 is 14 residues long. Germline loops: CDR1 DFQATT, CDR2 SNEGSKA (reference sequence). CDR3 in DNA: TGCAGTGCTAGTGCTAGCGTGTCCTACAATGAGCAGTTCTTC. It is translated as CSASASVSYNEQFF.

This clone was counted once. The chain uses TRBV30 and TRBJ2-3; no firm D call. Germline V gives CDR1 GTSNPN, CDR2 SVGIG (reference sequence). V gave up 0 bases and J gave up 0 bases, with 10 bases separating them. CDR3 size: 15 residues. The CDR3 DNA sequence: TGTGCCTGGAGTGTGGAGAACCCTAGCACAGATACGCAGTATTTT. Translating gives CAWSVENPSTDTQYF.

The DNA for the CDR3 is TGCGCCAGCAGCTTGGGGCAGCGAGAGACCCAGTACTTC. Protein: CASSLGQRETQYF. This sequence joins TRBV5-1 and TRBJ2-5; unclear D gene. This CDR3 spans 13 amino acids. The germline V gene has CDR1 SGHRS and CDR2 YFSETQ. Between the trimmed V and J ends, which lost 0 bases and 4 bases, there was a span of 7 bases.

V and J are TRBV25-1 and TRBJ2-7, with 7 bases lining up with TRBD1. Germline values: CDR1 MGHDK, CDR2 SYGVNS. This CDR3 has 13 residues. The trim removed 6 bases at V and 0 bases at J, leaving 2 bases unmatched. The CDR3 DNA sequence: TGTGCCAGCAGGGGGACAGACTCCTACGAGCAGTACTTC. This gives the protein CASRGTDSYEQYF.

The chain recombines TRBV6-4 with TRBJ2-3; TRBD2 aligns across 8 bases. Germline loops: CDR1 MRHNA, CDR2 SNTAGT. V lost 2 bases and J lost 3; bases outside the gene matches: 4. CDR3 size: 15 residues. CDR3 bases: TGTGCCAGCAGTGACCAGGGACTAGATACAGATACGCAGTATTTT. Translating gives CASSDQGLDTDTQYF.

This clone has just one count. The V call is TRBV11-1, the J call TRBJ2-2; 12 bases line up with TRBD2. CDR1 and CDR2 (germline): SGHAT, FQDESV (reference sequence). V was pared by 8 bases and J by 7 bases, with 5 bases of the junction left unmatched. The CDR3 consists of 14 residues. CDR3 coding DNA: TGTGCCAGCGGGCGACTAGCGGGAGTCGGGGAGCTGTTTTTT. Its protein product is CASGRLAGVGELFF.

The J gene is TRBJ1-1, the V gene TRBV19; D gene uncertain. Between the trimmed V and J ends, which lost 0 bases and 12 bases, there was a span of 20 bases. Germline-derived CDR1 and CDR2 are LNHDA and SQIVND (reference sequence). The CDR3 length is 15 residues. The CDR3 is CASSIDKKTLRRTFF. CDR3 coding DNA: TGTGCCAGTAGTATAGACAAAAAGACCCTCCGCAGGACTTTCTTT.

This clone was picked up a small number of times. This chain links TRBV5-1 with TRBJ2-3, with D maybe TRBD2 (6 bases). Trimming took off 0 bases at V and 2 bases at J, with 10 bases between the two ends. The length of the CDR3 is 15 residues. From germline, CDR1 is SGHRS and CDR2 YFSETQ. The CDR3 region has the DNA TGCGCCAGCAGCTTGGCCGCGGGAAACACAGATACGCAGTATTTT. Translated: CASSLAAGNTDTQYF.

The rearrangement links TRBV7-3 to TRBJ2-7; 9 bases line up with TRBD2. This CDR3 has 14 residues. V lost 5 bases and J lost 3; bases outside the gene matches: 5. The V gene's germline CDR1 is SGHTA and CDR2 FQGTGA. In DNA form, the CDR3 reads TGTGCCAGCAGCCCAGGACTAGCGAGCTACGAGCAGTACTTC. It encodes CASSPGLASYEQYF. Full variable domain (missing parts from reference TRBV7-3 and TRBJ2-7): GAGVSQTPSNKVTEKGKYVELRCDPISGHTALYWYRQSLGQGPEFLIYFQGTGAADDSGLPNDRFFAVRPEGSVSTLKIQRTERGDSAVYLCASSPGLASYEQYFGPGTRLTVT.

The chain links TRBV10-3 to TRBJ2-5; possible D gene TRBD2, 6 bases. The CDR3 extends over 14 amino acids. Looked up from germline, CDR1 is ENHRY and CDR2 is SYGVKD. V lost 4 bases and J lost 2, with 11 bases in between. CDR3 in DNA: TGTGCCATCAGTGGGGGACTTGTACAAGAGACCCAGTACTTC. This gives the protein CAISGGLVQETQYF.

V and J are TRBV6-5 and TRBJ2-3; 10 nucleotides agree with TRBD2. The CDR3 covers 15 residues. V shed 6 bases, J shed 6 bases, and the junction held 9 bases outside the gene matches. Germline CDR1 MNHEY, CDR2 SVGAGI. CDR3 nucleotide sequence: TGTGCCAGCAGGCCCTGGCTAGCGGGAGCGGATACGCAGTATTTT. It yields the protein CASRPWLAGADTQYF.